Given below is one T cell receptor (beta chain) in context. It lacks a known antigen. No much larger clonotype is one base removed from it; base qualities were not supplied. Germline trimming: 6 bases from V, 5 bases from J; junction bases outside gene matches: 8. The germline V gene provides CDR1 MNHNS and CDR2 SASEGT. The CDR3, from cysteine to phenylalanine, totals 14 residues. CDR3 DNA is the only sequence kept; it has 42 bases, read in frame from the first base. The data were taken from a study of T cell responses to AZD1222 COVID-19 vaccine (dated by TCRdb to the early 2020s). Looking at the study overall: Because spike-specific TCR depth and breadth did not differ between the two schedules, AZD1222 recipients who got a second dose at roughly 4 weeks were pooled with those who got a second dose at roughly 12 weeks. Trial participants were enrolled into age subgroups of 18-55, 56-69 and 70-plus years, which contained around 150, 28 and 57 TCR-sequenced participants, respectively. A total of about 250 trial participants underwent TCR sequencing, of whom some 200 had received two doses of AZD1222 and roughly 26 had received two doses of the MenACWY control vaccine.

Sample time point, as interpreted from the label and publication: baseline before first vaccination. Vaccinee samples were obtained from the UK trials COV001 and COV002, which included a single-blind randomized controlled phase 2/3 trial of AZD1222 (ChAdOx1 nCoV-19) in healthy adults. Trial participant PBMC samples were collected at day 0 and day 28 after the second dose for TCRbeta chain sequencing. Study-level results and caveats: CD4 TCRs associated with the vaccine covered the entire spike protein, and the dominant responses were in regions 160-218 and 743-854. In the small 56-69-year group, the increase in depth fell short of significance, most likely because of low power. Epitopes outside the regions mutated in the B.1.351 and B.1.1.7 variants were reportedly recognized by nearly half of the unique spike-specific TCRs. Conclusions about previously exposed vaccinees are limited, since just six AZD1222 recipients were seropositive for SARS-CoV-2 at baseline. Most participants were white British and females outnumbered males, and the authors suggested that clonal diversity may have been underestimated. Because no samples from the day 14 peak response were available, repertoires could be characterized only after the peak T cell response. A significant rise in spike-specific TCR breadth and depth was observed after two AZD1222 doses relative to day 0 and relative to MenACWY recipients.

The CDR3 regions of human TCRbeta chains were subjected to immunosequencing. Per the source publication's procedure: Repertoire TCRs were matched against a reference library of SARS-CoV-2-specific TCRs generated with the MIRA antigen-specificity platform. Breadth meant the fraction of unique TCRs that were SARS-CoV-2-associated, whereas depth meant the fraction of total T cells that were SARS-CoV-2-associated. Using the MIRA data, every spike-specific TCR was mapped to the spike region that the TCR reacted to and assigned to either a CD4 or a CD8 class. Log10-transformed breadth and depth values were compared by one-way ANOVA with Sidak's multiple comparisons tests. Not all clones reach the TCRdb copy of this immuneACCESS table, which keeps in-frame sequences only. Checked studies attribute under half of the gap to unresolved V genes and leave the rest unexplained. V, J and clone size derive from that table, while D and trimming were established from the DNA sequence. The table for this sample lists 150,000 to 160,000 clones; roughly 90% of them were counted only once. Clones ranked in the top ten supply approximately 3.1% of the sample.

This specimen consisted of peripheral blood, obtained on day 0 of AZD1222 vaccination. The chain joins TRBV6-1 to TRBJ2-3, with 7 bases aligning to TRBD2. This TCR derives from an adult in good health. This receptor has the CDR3 CASSQAGSGDTQYF. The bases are TGTGCCAGCAGCCAAGCGGGGTCGGGAGATACGCAGTATTTT.